This T cell receptor (beta chain) derives from a study of T cell responses to AZD1222 COVID-19 vaccine. Overall study findings and caveats: CD4 TCRs covered the whole spike, strongest at regions 160-218 and 743-854. Repertoire collection took place solely once the T cell response had peaked.

Concerning this clone: Antigen specificity is unknown.

The CDR3 length is 14 residues. CDR1 and CDR2 from the germline V gene are LNHDA and SQIVND (reference sequence). The V end was cut by 3 bases, the J end by 5 bases, with 10 bases between. The assay was immunoSEQ multiplex PCR, and TCRdb's table has in-frame clones only and misses some. The data show tens of thousands of clones, less than 95% seen once. Source: peripheral blood, taken 28 days after the second AZD1222 dose. The chain recombines TRBV19 with TRBJ2-2, with D possibly matching TRBD1 (6 bases). The source is an adult who received the AZD1222 COVID-19 vaccine. In nucleotides, the CDR3 is TGTGCCAGTAGTATCAGGGGCGGGACCGGGGAGCTGTTTTTT. Translated: CASSIRGGTGELFF.